This TCR beta chain was retrieved from a study of cytomegalovirus exposure and HLA in healthy donors. This clone was seen more than once but under ten times. A multiplex PCR was run with 60 Vbeta primers and 13 Jbeta primers. The repertoire was sequenced with immunoSEQ multiplex PCR; TCRdb's copy has only in-frame clones and lacks some. The sample contains about 160,000 clones, 65% to 85% of which appear only once. Germline V gives CDR1 MNHEY, CDR2 SMNVEV (reference sequence). The CDR3 spans 15 residues. V was clipped by 2 bases and J by 4 bases, with 14 bases between them. The sample comprised PBMCs. This receptor was taken from a male donor in good health and CMV-seropositive. V and J are TRBV27 and TRBJ2-5, with D unresolved. CDR3 nucleotides: TGTGCCAGCAGTTTAATTGGCCCCCGGAGAGAGACCCAGTACTTC. Its protein is CASSLIGPRRETQYF.